A selection of T cell receptor beta chains follows, all from one sample in a study of blood T cell repertoires in COVID-19. Produced via immunoSEQ multiplex PCR; TCRdb's table is partial and in-frame only. Of under 200,000 clones listed, around 81% were seen once; the top ten hold approximately 8%. Sequencing used peripheral blood. The source is a woman of 80 years or more with COVID-19, enrolled during active disease. Both conserved end residues are part of each CDR3. D genes are given only for firm matches. Only part of the rows carry a size: once, few, many, or a class if the clone is expanded.

NA	TRBV3-1/TRBV3-2	TRBJ1-2	TRBD1	CASSPRTGGGYTF	TGTGCCAGCAGCCCCCGGACAGGGGGAGGCTACACCTTC
NA	TRBV28	TRBJ1-2	TRBD1	CASSFGTGADYGYTF	TGTGCCAGCAGTTTTGGGACAGGGGCGGACTATGGCTACACCTTC
NA	TRBV19	TRBJ1-2	TRBD1	CATQDRGQINYGYTF	TGTGCCACCCAGGACAGGGGGCAGATCAACTATGGCTACACCTTC
NA	TRBV29-1	TRBJ2-7	TRBD2	CSVEGVAGTSAYEQYF	TGCAGCGTTGAAGGGGTGGCGGGGACTAGCGCCTACGAGCAGTACTTC
NA	TRBV3-1/TRBV3-2	TRBJ1-3	NA	CASSHRGTGNTIYF	TGTGCCAGCAGCCACAGGGGTACTGGAAACACCATATATTTT
NA	TRBV21-1	TRBJ1-1	NA	CASSRSVGANTEAFF	TGTGCCAGCAGCCGGTCAGTGGGAGCGAACACTGAAGCTTTCTTT
NA	TRBV5-5	TRBJ2-3	TRBD2	CASSPLAGPSDTQYF	TGTGCCAGCAGCCCACTAGCGGGCCCATCGGATACGCAGTATTTT
few	TRBV5-4	TRBJ1-2	TRBD1	CASSLGGGQALGYTF	TGTGCCAGCAGCTTGGGCGGGGGACAGGCCCTCGGCTACACCTTC
NA	TRBV28	TRBJ1-2	TRBD1	CASRTTGQGSNYGYTF	TGTGCCAGCAGAACAACGGGACAGGGCTCTAACTATGGCTACACCTTC
NA	TRBV12-5	TRBJ2-6	NA	CASGSGANVLTF	TGTGCTAGTGGTTCAGGGGCCAACGTCCTGACTTTC
NA	TRBV3-1/TRBV3-2	TRBJ1-1	NA	CASSQVLSNTEAFF	TGTGCCAGCAGCCAAGTCCTAAGTAACACTGAAGCTTTCTTT
NA	TRBV24-1	TRBJ2-2	NA	CATSGNTNTGELFF	TGTGCCACCAGTGGTAACACGAACACCGGGGAGCTGTTTTTT
NA	TRBV27	TRBJ2-3	TRBD2	CASRGGTSGPLTDTQYF	TGTGCCAGCAGGGGTGGGACTAGCGGGCCCCTCACAGATACGCAGTATTTT
NA	TRBV2	TRBJ2-1	TRBD2	CASSGGAGGPSYEQFF	TGTGCCAGCAGCGGGGGAGCGGGAGGTCCGTCCTATGAGCAGTTCTTC
NA	TRBV5-1	TRBJ2-2	NA	CASSPLEFGELFF	TGCGCCAGCAGCCCCCTGGAGTTCGGGGAGCTGTTTTTT
NA	TRBV18	TRBJ1-4	NA	CASSPGALEDEKLFF	TGTGCCAGCTCTCCAGGGGCTTTAGAGGATGAAAAACTGTTTTTT
few	TRBV3-1/TRBV3-2	TRBJ2-1	NA	CASSQVQGWGEQFF	TGTGCCAGCAGCCAAGTACAGGGTTGGGGTGAGCAGTTCTTC
NA	TRBV6-1	TRBJ1-3	TRBD1	CASSEESGRNRGRNTIYF	TGTGCCAGCAGTGAAGAATCGGGCCGGAACAGGGGAAGAAACACCATATATTTT
NA	TRBV2	TRBJ2-7	TRBD1	CASSEQGRTGGEQYF	TGTGCCAGCAGTGAGCAGGGGAGGACAGGGGGCGAGCAGTACTTC
NA	TRBV6-5	TRBJ1-2	TRBD1	CASSTRTGVIYGYTF	TGTGCCAGCAGTACTAGGACAGGGGTTATCTATGGCTACACCTTC
NA	TRBV9	TRBJ2-1	NA	CASSWGPLGDRPFF	TGTGCCAGCAGCTGGGGGCCCCTCGGAGACAGACCGTTCTTC
NA	TRBV7-9	TRBJ1-6	NA	CASSFGGSDSPLHF	TGTGCCAGCAGCTTCGGAGGCAGCGATTCACCCCTCCACTTT
NA	TRBV5-5	TRBJ1-6	NA	CASSLSLSVSDSPLHF	TGTGCCAGCAGCTTGAGTCTGTCCGTTTCGGATTCACCCCTCCACTTT
NA	TRBV7-2	TRBJ1-2	NA	CASSLGRASGYTF	TGTGCCAGCAGCTTAGGTCGAGCTAGTGGCTACACCTTC
NA	TRBV5-1	TRBJ1-5	NA	CASSHPQDNQPQHF	TGCGCCAGCAGTCACCCCCAGGATAATCAGCCCCAGCATTTT
NA	TRBV5-1	TRBJ1-1	TRBD1	CASSLDRGDTEAFF	TGCGCCAGCAGCTTGGACAGGGGTGACACTGAAGCTTTCTTT
NA	TRBV3-1/TRBV3-2	TRBJ2-1	NA	CASSRKRRGHEQFF	TGTGCCAGCAGCCGGAAACGGAGAGGCCATGAGCAGTTCTTC
NA	TRBV7-2	TRBJ1-6	TRBD1	CASSTGQGTYNSPLHF	TGTGCCAGCAGCACCGGACAGGGAACCTATAATTCACCCCTCCACTTT
few	TRBV6-5	TRBJ1-1	NA	CASSSVNTEAFF	TGTGCCAGCAGTTCAGTGAACACTGAAGCTTTCTTT
once	TRBV5-4	TRBJ2-2	NA	CASSLLVAGKRTGELFF	TGTGCCAGCAGCTTGCTGGTGGCAGGGAAACGCACCGGGGAGCTGTTTTTT
NA	TRBV19	TRBJ1-2	TRBD1	CASSPTGERRYGYTF	TGTGCCAGTAGTCCGACAGGGGAACGTCGCTATGGCTACACCTTC
few	TRBV3-1/TRBV3-2	TRBJ2-1	TRBD2	CASSQELLAGYNEQFF	TGTGCCAGCAGCCAAGAGTTACTAGCGGGCTACAATGAGCAGTTCTTC
NA	TRBV27	TRBJ2-2	TRBD1	CASSLRMGQGPGELFF	TGTGCCAGCAGTTTAAGGATGGGACAGGGACCCGGGGAGCTGTTTTTT
NA	TRBV2	TRBJ1-4	TRBD1	CASTGQGNEKLFF	TGTGCCAGCACGGGACAGGGGAATGAAAAACTGTTTTTT
NA	TRBV25-1	TRBJ2-1	TRBD1	CASRTGGYYNEQFF	TGTGCCAGCAGGACAGGGGGCTACTACAATGAGCAGTTCTTC
NA	TRBV5-5	TRBJ2-5	TRBD2	CASSATSGSLETQYF	TGTGCCAGCAGCGCCACTAGCGGGAGTTTGGAGACCCAGTACTTC
once	TRBV7-3	TRBJ1-1	NA	CASSLDGGEAEAFF	TGTGCCAGCAGCTTAGATGGAGGGGAGGCTGAAGCTTTCTTT
NA	TRBV5-1	TRBJ1-1	TRBD1	CASSSQGSTEAFF	TGCGCCAGCAGCTCACAGGGGTCGACTGAAGCTTTCTTT
NA	TRBV10-3	TRBJ2-1	TRBD1	CAISDDRGGNEQFF	TGTGCCATCAGTGATGACAGGGGGGGAAATGAGCAGTTCTTC
NA	TRBV13	TRBJ2-7	TRBD2	CASRLSGGRVEQYF	TGTGCCAGCAGGCTCAGCGGGGGCAGGGTCGAGCAGTACTTC